The clone carrying this TCR beta chain was recorded many times. The V gene lost 4 bases and the J gene lost 7 bases, with 12 bases spanning the gap. CDR1 SGHRS and CDR2 YFSETQ come from the germline V gene. This CDR3 has 14 amino acids. These data originate in a study of CD8 T cells in ankylosing spondylitis. TCR beta libraries were made by quantitative 5'-RACE with molecular barcodes. TCRdb itself ran the 5' RACE reads through MiXCR, one entry per CDR3 protein. The sample gives about 240,000 distinct CDR3 sequences, 8.6% of which show up once; 6.8% is in the top ten. Sequenced: blood, either unsorted or a sorted T cell fraction (not recorded which). The rearrangement joins TRBV5-1 to TRBJ1-6; no definite D call. The TCR sequence derives from a male donor with ankylosing spondylitis or in good health (not recorded which). CDR3 sequence (DNA): TGCGCCAGCAGCCCGGCCCCAGCGAATTCACCCCTCCACTTT. It specifies CASSPAPANSPLHF.